In this sample, the clone carrying this TCR beta chain turned up a few times. Methods used by the authors: Reference gene primer amplification in the assay estimated nucleated cell counts. Profiling relied on immunoSEQ multiplex PCR, and the TCRdb table lists in-frame clones only, not all of them. From that table come the V and J calls and clone size; the DNA was used to work out D and trimming. The sample records 260,000 or so clones, roughly 90% being singletons. The source of the sample is a study of blood T cell repertoires in COVID-19. As for the study in general: Material from acute and convalescent COVID-19 was sourced from the United States, Italy and Spain. The analysed material was cDNA or gDNA that came from T cells, B-cell-depleted T cells, or PBMCs.

From germline, CDR1 is MGHRA and CDR2 YSYEKL. There are 15 residues in the CDR3. The junction had 7 bases not matched to a gene; V was cut back by 4 bases and J by 4 bases. The sample taken for sequencing was peripheral blood. The TCR originated in a man between 18 and 29 years old with active or convalescent COVID-19. The chain combines TRBV4-1 with TRBJ1-3, with 7 bases aligning to TRBD1. The chain's CDR3 is CASSPQGTYGNTIYF. In nucleotides, the CDR3 is TGCGCCAGCAGCCCACAGGGGACGTACGGAAACACCATATATTTT.